This entry lists 3 T cell receptor beta chains sequenced from one sample in a study of T cell changes during pregnancy in multiple sclerosis. The method was immunoSEQ multiplex PCR; TCRdb's version includes in-frame clones alone and lacks a portion of them. Seen here are about 89,000 clones, approximately 94% observed once, and the top ten hold around 0.84%. The material sequenced was peripheral blood, taken in the third trimester of pregnancy. The receptor source for this set is a female donor with multiple sclerosis, enrolled in a pregnancy study.

The V gene is TRBV27, the J gene TRBJ1-2; D might be TRBD1 (6 bases). This CDR3 has 16 residues. Trimming took 2 bases from V and 6 from J, leaving 19 bases between them. In germline, CDR1 is MNHEY, CDR2 SMNVEV (reference sequence). CDR3 coding DNA: TGTGCCAGCAGTTTAGACCCCCCGGACAGTGCAGATGGCTACACCTTC. Its protein product is CASSLDPPDSADGYTF.

V is TRBV5-6 and J is TRBJ2-1, with TRBD2 as a possible D gene (5 bases). The CDR3 runs to 14 residues. V was cut by 0 bases and J by 7 bases, with 11 bases left in between. The germline V gene has CDR1 SGHDT and CDR2 YYEEEE. The CDR3 coding sequence is TGTGCCAGCAGCTTGGAGCTAGCACCGAATGAGCAGTTCTTC. It translates to CASSLELAPNEQFF. The variable domain in full, completed from reference TRBV5-6 and TRBJ2-1, reads DAGVTQSPTHLIKTRGQQVTLRCSPKSGHDTVSWYQQALGQGPQFIFQYYEEEERQRGNFPDRFSGHQFPNYSSELNVNALLLGDSALYLCASSLELAPNEQFFGPGTRLTVL.

The CDR3: CASSTGVNTEAFF. The DNA of the CDR3 is TGTGCCAGCTCGACAGGGGTGAACACTGAAGCTTTCTTT. The rearrangement uses TRBV10-3 and TRBJ1-1; 8 bases align to TRBD1. Germline-derived CDR1 and CDR2 are ENHRY and SYGVKD. Unmatched junction bases numbered 4, after V lost 10 bases and J lost 0 bases. The CDR3 covers 13 residues.